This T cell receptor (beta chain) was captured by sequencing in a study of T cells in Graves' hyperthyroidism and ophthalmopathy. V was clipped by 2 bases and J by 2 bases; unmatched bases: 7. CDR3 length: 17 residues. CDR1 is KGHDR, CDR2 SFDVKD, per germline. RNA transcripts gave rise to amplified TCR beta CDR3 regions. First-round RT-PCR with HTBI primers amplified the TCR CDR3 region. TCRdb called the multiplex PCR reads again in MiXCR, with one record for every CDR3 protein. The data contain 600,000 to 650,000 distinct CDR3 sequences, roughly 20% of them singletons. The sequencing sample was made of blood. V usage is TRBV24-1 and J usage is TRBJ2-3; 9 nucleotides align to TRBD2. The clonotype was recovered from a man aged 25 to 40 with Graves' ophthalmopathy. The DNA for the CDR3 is TGTGCCACCAGTGATTCCCCTCGGACTAGCGCCACAGATACGCAGTATTTT. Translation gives CATSDSPRTSATDTQYF.